The 2 T cell receptor beta chains below were found in one sample sequenced in a study of Ad26.COV2.S vaccination and SARS-CoV-2 variants (dated by TCRdb to about 2021). Preparation of the library involved the immunoSEQ multiplex PCR assay. Sourced from immuneACCESS, this table was stored by TCRdb with only in-frame sequences that have V and J called. A share of the clones is absent; for the studies checked, an unresolved V gene accounts for under half, and the remainder has no known explanation. The sample includes under 550,000 clones, with 88% observed a single time. The leading ten clones occupy about 4% of the sample. Explained via the paper, the treatment or condition label denotes: around 19 received Ad26.COV2.S at low or high dose, single or two shots; 5 received placebo; per-sample allocation not given. Repertoires of vaccine and placebo recipients were sequenced from samples collected on day 63 after the first injection.

The specimen was peripheral blood, collected in a trial of Ad26.COV2.S vaccine versus placebo. These receptors originate from a person aged 18-60 years who received the Ad26.COV2.S COVID-19 vaccine or a placebo.

This clone showed up just once. This rearrangement joins TRBV19 to TRBJ1-1; 8 bases are a match to TRBD1. From germline, CDR1 is LNHDA and CDR2 SQIVND (reference sequence). CDR3 length equals 16 residues. The V and J ends lost 4 bases and 1 base, in that order; junction bases with no gene match: 8. CDR3 region: CASSRGSGQGNTEAFF. The CDR3 DNA sequence: TGTGCCAGTAGTAGGGGCTCTGGACAGGGGAACACTGAAGCTTTCTTT.

The chain combines TRBV10-3 with TRBJ1-6; 9 bases agree with TRBD1. Germline CDR1 and CDR2: ENHRY and SYGVKD. The CDR3 is 14 amino acids. V dropped 6 bases and J dropped 8; count of bases not matched to a gene: 5. The CDR3 loop reads CAISPRDRDSPLHF. The CDR3 nucleotides are TGTGCCATCAGCCCCCGGGACAGGGATTCACCCCTCCACTTT.